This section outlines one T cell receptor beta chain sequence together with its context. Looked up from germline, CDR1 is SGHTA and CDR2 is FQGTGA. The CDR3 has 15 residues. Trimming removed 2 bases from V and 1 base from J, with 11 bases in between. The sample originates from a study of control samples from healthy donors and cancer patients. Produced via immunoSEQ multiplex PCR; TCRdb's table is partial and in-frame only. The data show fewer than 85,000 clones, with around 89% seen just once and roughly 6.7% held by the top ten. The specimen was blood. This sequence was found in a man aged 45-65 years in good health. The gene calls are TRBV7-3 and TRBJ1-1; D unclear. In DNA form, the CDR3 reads TGTGCCAGCAGCTTAGCAGGCAAGCAGAACACTGAAGCTTTCTTT. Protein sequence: CASSLAGKQNTEAFF.